The 19 T cell receptor beta chains given below trace back to one sample, sequenced in a study of vaccination and CD4 T cells after COVID-19. Treatment indicated: roughly ten-day PBMC culture with coronavirus spike peptide pools or control peptides (ViraFEST assay). Scientists ran DNA taken from cultured CD4+ T cells through the Oncomine TCR Beta short-read assay for sequencing. TCRdb ran MiXCR on the PCR reads and lists one entry per CDR3 protein. Of thousands of distinct CDR3 sequences in the sample, 55% to 65% are singletons; the top ten hold roughly 8%. The antigens of these receptors remain unknown. The source material was CD4+ T cells from blood, cultured in vitro. These TCRs come from a human donor who had recovered from COVID-19.

The J gene is TRBJ1-1, the V gene TRBV6-5; no reliable D call. The germline V and J ends were trimmed by 0 bases and 9 bases, with 20 bases remaining between them. The CDR3 is made up of 16 amino acids. Germline CDR1 is MNHEY and CDR2 is SVGAGI. The CDR3 loop reads CASSYSTSAKERKAFF. CDR3 DNA: TGTGCCAGCAGTTACTCGACCTCCGCTAAGGAGCGGAAAGCTTTCTTT.

The chain combines TRBV20-1 with TRBJ1-1, with D maybe TRBD1 (6 bases). The germline CDR1 and CDR2 sequences are DFQATT and SNEGSKA (reference sequence). This CDR3 comprises 15 residues. Trimming cost V 0 bases and J 1 base, with 12 bases left between them. The chain's CDR3 is CSAREGAGKNTEAFF. In DNA form, the CDR3 reads TGCAGTGCTAGAGAGGGGGCGGGAAAGAACACTGAAGCTTTCTTT.

This chain connects TRBV7-9 to TRBJ2-5; TRBD2 agrees at 8 bases. The junction had 15 bases not matched to a gene; V was cut back by 8 bases and J by 10 bases. The CDR3 consists of 14 residues. The V gene's germline CDR1 is SEHNR and CDR2 FQNEAQ (reference sequence). The CDR3 DNA reads as TGTGCCAGCCTTTCCCCGCTAACGGGAGGGAACCAGTACTTC. Translated, it gives CASLSPLTGGNQYF. The full variable domain, rest sourced from reference TRBV7-9 and TRBJ2-5, is DTGVSQNPRHKITKRGQNVTFRCDPISEHNRLYWYRQTLGQGPEFLTYFQNEAQLEKSRLLSDRFSAERPKGSFSTLEIQRTEQGDSAMYLCASLSPLTGGNQYFGPGTRLLVL.

This chain connects TRBV27 to TRBJ2-7, with TRBD1 matching 8 bases. Losses at the gene ends were 5 bases for V and 6 bases for J; bases not matched to a gene: 15. Germline loops: CDR1 MNHEY, CDR2 SMNVEV (reference sequence). This CDR3 has 16 residues. As DNA, the CDR3 is TGTGCCAGCAGTGCGAGCCCGACAGGGGTAAAGGGCGAGCAGTACTTC. Translation: CASSASPTGVKGEQYF.

The chain combines TRBV2 with TRBJ2-7; D not certain. CDR1 and CDR2 (germline): SNHLY, FYNNEI. The CDR3 consists of 15 residues. With 2 bases removed from V and 0 bases from J, the gap between germline ends came to 11 bases. The chain's CDR3 is CASSELGLSSYEQYF. CDR3 nucleotides: TGTGCCAGCAGTGAATTGGGGTTAAGCTCCTACGAGCAGTACTTC.

The chain joins TRBV7-2 to TRBJ1-5, with no clear D. V lost 1 base, J lost 0 bases, and 10 bases lay in between. The CDR3 covers 16 residues. The V gene's germline CDR1 is SGHTA and CDR2 FQGNSA. Here the CDR3 reads CASSLVPGTSNQPQHF. The CDR3 bases are TGTGCCAGCAGCTTAGTTCCAGGAACTAGCAATCAGCCCCAGCATTTT.

This clonotype was detected only a few times. This chain joins TRBV7-2 and TRBJ1-2; TRBD1 agrees at 7 bases. With V trimmed by 3 bases and J by 0 bases, 1 base remained unmatched. CDR3 length: 14 amino acids. CDR1 SGHTA and CDR2 FQGNSA come from the germline V gene. CDR3: CASSLGQTNYGYTF. In nucleotides, the CDR3 is TGTGCCAGCAGCTTGGGACAGACTAACTATGGCTACACCTTC.

The chain combines TRBV20-1 with TRBJ2-7; D might be TRBD1 or TRBD2, each matching 5 bases. The CDR3 covers 13 residues. Trimming pared 3 bases from V and 6 bases from J, leaving 15 bases between. CDR1 DFQATT and CDR2 SNEGSKA come from the germline V gene (reference sequence). CDR3 bases: TGCAGTGCTAGCAATGTGGGGGTAAGCGAGCAGTACTTC. This sequence encodes CSASNVGVSEQYF.

Relative to its sample, this clonotype is medium-sized. The chain links TRBV6-5 to TRBJ2-7; D uncertain. Per germline, CDR1 MNHEY and CDR2 SVGAGI. V was pared by 0 bases and J by 0 bases, with 12 bases between. This CDR3 has 16 residues. The CDR3 bases are TGTGCCAGCAGTTACTCAGTGTCGAGTTACTCCTACGAGCAGTACTTC. Translation gives CASSYSVSSYSYEQYF.

In DNA form, the CDR3 reads TGTGCCAGCAGCCCCCCGGGGGCAGATACGCAGTATTTT. Its protein is CASSPPGADTQYF. The chain has TRBV7-2 and TRBJ2-3; possibly TRBD2 for D (6 bases). The CDR3 loop spans 13 amino acids. CDR1 and CDR2 (germline): SGHTA, FQGNSA. V was clipped by 5 bases and J by 4 bases, with 10 bases between them. Together with reference TRBV7-2 and TRBJ2-3, the CDR3 gives the full variable domain: GAGVSQSPSNKVTEKGKDVELRCDPISGHTALYWYRQSLGQGLEFLIYFQGNSAPDKSGLPSDRFSAERTGGSVSTLTIQRTQQEDSAVYLCASSPPGADTQYFGPGTRLTVL.

Written as DNA, the CDR3 is TGTGCCAGTATGAGCGGGAACGTGAACACTGAAGCTTTCTTT. Translating it yields CASMSGNVNTEAFF. This rearrangement joins TRBV19 to TRBJ1-1; D remains unclear. CDR1 and CDR2 from the germline V gene are LNHDA and SQIVND (reference sequence). This CDR3 is 14 amino acids long. Trimming shortened V by 7 bases and J by 0 bases, and 12 bases separated the two germline ends.

The V and J genes are TRBV19 and TRBJ1-5; 12 bases line up with TRBD1. This CDR3 spans 16 amino acids. V shed 7 bases and J 4 bases; nucleotides not matched to a gene: 8. The germline V gene has CDR1 LNHDA and CDR2 SQIVND (reference sequence). The CDR3 here is CASTPRGQGANQPQHF. The DNA of the CDR3 is TGTGCCAGTACCCCTCGGGGACAGGGGGCAAATCAGCCCCAGCATTTT.

This clonotype was picked up a small number of times. This chain connects TRBV6-1 to TRBJ2-3; 8 positions match TRBD1. J was trimmed by 1 base and V by 2 bases; bases with no gene match: 5. Germline V lookup: CDR1 MNHNS, CDR2 SASEGT. The CDR3 runs 16 residues. DNA of the CDR3: TGTGCCAGCAGTGAACAACCAGGGGGCGGCACAGATACGCAGTATTTT. It encodes CASSEQPGGGTDTQYF.

This chain links TRBV5-1 with TRBJ2-6, with 13 bases that match TRBD2. The CDR3 totals 20 residues. V lost 4 bases and J lost 0; bases outside the gene matches: 10. Germline lookup yields CDR1 SGHRS and CDR2 YFSETQ. The CDR3 DNA reads as TGCGCCAGCAGCCATGTGGGGACTAGCGGGATTAACTCTGGGGCCAACGTCCTGACTTTC. Translating it yields CASSHVGTSGINSGANVLTF.

This clonotype has more than one count but fewer than ten. The genes are TRBV6-4 and TRBJ1-2; the match to TRBD1 covers 7 bases. Germline assignment: CDR1 MRHNA and CDR2 SNTAGT. Trimming removed 5 bases from V and 2 bases from J; junction bases left unmatched: 2. The CDR3 has 13 amino acids. The CDR3 region has the DNA TGTGCCAGCAGTCCACAGGGGAACTATGGCTACACCTTC. As protein: CASSPQGNYGYTF.

The rearrangement links TRBV7-9 to TRBJ1-4; D gene unclear. CDR3 length: 15 amino acids. V lost 4 bases and J lost 0, with 9 bases in between. Germline V gene data show CDR1 as SEHNR and CDR2 as FQNEAQ (reference sequence). The CDR3 protein is CASSSGRATNEKLFF. In DNA form, the CDR3 reads TGTGCCAGCAGCTCTGGACGGGCAACTAATGAAAAACTGTTTTTT.

The rearrangement links TRBV20-1 to TRBJ2-7; 10 nucleotides line up with TRBD1. The CDR3 totals 13 residues. The junction had 4 bases not matched to a gene; V was cut back by 5 bases and J by 3 bases. CDR1 and CDR2 (germline): DFQATT, SNEGSKA (reference sequence). The CDR3 nucleotides read TGCAGTGCTCTCCGGGACAGGGGCTACGAGCAGTACTTC. Protein sequence: CSALRDRGYEQYF.

Concerning this clonotype: A read error may produce the germline difference seen at one junction end. This chain links TRBV7-9 with TRBJ2-3; perhaps TRBD2 as D (6 bases). Germline V lookup: CDR1 SEHNR, CDR2 FQNEAQ (reference sequence). This CDR3 comprises 15 residues. The chain's CDR3 is CASSLDGGYTDTQYF. In DNA, the CDR3 is TGCGCCAGCAGCTTGGACGGGGGATACACAGATACGCAGTATTTT.

This clonotype was counted once. V and J are TRBV7-9 and TRBJ1-1, with D hard to call. The CDR3 is made up of 12 amino acids. V lost 8 bases to trimming and J lost 2 bases, with 9 bases between them. The germline CDR1 and CDR2 sequences are SEHNR and FQNEAQ (reference sequence). The CDR3 protein is CASERANTEAFF. The DNA of the CDR3 is TGTGCCAGCGAACGTGCCAACACTGAAGCTTTCTTT.